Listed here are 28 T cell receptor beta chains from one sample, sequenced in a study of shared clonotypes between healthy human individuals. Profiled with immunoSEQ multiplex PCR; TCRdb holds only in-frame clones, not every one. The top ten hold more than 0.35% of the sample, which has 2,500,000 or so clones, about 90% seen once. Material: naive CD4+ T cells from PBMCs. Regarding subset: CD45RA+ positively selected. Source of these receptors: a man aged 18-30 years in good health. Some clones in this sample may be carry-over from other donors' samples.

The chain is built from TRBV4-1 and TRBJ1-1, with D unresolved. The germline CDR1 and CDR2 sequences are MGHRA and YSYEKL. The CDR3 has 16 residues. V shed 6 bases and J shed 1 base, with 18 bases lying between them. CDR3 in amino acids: CASRLTPTTGNTEAFF. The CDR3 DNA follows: TGCGCCAGCAGATTAACCCCCACGACGGGGAACACTGAAGCTTTCTTT.

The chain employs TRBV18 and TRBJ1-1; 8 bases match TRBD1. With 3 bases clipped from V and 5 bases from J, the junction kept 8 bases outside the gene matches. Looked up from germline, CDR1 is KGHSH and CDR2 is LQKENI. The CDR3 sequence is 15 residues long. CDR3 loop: CASSPTQGAETEAFF. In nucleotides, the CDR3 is TGTGCCAGCTCACCGACCCAGGGGGCGGAGACTGAAGCTTTCTTT.

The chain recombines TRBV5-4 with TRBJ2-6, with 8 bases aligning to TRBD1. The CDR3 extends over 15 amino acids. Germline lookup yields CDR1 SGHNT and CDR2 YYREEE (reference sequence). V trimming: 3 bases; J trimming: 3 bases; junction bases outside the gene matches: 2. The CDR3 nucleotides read TGTGCCAGCAGCTCCAGGGGGCTTGGGGCCAACGTCCTGACTTTC. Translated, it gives CASSSRGLGANVLTF.

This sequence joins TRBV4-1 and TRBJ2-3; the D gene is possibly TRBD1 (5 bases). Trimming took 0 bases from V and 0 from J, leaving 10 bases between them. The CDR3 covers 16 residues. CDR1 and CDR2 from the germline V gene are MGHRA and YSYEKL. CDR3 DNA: TGCGCCAGCAGCCAAGATAATAGGGGAAGCACAGATACGCAGTATTTT. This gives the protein CASSQDNRGSTDTQYF.

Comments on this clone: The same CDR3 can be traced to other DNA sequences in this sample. CDR3 in amino acids: CASSEAGGNTIYF. The CDR3 DNA is TGTGCCAGCAGTGAGGCAGGAGGAAACACCATATATTTT. This chain connects TRBV6-1 to TRBJ1-3, with D unresolved. Germline V CDR1 and CDR2: MNHNS, SASEGT. Trimming shortened V by 3 bases and J by 4 bases, and 7 bases separated the two germline ends. The CDR3 has 13 residues.

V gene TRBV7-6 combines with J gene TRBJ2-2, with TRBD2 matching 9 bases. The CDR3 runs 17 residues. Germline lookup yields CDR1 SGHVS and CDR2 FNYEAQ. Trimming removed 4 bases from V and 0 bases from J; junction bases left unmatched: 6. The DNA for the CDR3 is TGTGCCAGCAGCTCCACTAGCGGGTTAACGAACACCGGGGAGCTGTTTTTT. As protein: CASSSTSGLTNTGELFF.

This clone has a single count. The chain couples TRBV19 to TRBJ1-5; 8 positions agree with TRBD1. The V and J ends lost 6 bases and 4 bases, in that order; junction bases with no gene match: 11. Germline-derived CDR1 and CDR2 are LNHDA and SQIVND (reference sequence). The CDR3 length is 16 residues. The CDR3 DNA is TGTGCCAGTAGACCTCCCGGACAGGGTAGGAATCAGCCCCAGCATTTT. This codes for CASRPPGQGRNQPQHF.

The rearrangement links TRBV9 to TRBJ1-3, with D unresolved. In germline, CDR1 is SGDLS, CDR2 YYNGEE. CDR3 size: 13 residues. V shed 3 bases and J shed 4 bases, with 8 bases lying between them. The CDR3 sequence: CASSAMSGNTIYF. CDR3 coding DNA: TGTGCCAGCAGCGCGATGAGCGGAAACACCATATATTTT.

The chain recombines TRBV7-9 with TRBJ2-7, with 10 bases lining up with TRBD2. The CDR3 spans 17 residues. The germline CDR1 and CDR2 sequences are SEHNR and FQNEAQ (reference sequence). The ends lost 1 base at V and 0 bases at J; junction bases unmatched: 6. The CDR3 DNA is TGTGCCAGCAGCTTAGTATTCGCTAGCGGGGGCTCCTACGAGCAGTACTTC. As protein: CASSLVFASGGSYEQYF.

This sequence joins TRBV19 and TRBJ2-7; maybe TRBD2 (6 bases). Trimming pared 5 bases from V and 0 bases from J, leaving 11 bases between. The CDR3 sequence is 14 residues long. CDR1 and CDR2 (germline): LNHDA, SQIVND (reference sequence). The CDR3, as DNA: TGTGCCAGTAGTGGCGGGATTGGCTCCTACGAGCAGTACTTC. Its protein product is CASSGGIGSYEQYF.

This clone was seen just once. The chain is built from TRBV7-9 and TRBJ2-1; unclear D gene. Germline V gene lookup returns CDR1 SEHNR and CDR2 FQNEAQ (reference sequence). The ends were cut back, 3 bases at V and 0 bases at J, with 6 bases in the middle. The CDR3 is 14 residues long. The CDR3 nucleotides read TGTGCCAGCAGCTTTACGAGCTCCTACAATGAGCAGTTCTTC. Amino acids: CASSFTSSYNEQFF.

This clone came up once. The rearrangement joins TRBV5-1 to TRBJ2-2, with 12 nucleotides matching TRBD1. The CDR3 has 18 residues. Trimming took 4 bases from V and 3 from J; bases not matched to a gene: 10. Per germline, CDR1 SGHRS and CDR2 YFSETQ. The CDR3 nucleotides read TGCGCCAGCAGCCCATTGGGACAGGGGGCGGAAGACACCGGGGAGCTGTTTTTT. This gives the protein CASSPLGQGAEDTGELFF.

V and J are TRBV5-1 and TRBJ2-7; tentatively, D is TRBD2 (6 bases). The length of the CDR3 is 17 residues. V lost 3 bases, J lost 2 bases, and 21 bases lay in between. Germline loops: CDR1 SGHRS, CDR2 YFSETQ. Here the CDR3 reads CASSSLPAAGFTYEQYF. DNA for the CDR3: TGCGCCAGCAGCTCCCTTCCTGCAGCGGGCTTTACCTACGAGCAGTACTTC.

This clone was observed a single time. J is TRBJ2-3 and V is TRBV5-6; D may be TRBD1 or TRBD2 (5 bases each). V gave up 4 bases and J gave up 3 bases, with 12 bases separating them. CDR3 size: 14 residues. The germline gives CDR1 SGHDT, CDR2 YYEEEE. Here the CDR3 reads CASSPGRPTDTQYF. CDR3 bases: TGTGCCAGCAGCCCGGGACGGCCGACAGATACGCAGTATTTT.

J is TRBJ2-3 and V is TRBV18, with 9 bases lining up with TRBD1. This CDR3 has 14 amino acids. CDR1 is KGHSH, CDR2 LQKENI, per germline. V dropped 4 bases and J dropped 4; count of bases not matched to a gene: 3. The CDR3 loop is CASSHGQGSDTQYF. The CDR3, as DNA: TGTGCCAGCTCACACGGACAGGGGTCAGATACGCAGTATTTT.

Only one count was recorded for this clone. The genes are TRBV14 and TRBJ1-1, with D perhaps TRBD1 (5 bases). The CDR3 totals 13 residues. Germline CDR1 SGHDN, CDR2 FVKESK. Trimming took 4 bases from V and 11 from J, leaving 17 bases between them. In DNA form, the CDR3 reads TGTGCCAGCAGCCCCACCCGTGGGGCGCGGGCTTTCTTT. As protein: CASSPTRGARAFF.

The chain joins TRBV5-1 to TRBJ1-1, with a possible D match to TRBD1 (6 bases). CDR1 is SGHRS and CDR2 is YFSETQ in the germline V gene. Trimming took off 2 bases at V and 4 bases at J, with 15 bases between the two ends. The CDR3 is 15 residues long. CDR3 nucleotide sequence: TGCGCCAGCAGCTTAACAGGGTCGGGGTCCACTGAAGCTTTCTTT. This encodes CASSLTGSGSTEAFF.

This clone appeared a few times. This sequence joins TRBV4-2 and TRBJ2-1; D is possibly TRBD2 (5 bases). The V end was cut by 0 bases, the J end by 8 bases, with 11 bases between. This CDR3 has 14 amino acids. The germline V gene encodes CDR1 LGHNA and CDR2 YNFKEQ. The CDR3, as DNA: TGTGCCAGCAGCCAAGAAGGTGGTAGCGATGAGCAGTTCTTC. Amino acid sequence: CASSQEGGSDEQFF.

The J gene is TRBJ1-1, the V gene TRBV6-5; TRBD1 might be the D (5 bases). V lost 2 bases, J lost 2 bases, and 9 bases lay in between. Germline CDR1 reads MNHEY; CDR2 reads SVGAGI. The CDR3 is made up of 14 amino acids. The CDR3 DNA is TGTGCCAGCAGTTACAGTGGGGCTAACACTGAAGCTTTCTTT. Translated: CASSYSGANTEAFF.

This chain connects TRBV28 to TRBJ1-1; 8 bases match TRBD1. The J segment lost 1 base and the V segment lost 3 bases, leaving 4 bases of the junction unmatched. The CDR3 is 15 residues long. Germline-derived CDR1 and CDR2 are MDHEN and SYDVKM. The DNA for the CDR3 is TGTGCCAGCAGTTTGACAGGGGAAGGGAACACTGAAGCTTTCTTT. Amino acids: CASSLTGEGNTEAFF.

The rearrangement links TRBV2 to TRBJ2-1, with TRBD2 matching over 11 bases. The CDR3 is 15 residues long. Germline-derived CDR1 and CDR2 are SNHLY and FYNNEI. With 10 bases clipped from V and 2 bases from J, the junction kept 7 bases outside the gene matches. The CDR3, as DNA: TGTGCCACCACCTCGACTAGCGGGACCTACAATGAGCAGTTCTTC. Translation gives CATTSTSGTYNEQFF.

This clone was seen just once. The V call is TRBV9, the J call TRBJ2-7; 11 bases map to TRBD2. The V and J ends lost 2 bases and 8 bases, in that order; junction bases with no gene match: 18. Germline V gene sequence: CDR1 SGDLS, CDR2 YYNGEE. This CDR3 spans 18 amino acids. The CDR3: CASSVGRLAGGMSEQQYF. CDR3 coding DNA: TGTGCCAGCAGCGTCGGGAGGCTAGCGGGAGGAATGAGTGAGCAGCAGTACTTC. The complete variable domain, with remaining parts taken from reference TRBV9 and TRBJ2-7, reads DSGVTQTPKHLITATGQRVTLRCSPRSGDLSVYWYQQSLDQGLQFLIQYYNGEERAKGNILERFSAQQFPDLHSELNLSSLELGDSALYFCASSVGRLAGGMSEQQYFGPGTRLTVT.

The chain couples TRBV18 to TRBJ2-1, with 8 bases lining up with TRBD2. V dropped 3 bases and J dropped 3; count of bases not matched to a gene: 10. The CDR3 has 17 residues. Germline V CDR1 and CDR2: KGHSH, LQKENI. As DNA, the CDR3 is TGTGCCAGCTCACCTTTACAAAAACTAGCGGACTACAATGAGCAGTTCTTC. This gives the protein CASSPLQKLADYNEQFF.

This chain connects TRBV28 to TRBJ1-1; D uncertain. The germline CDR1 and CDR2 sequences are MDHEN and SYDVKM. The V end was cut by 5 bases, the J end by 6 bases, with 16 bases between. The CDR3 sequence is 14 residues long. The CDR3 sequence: CASSPVTPYAEAFF. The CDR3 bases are TGTGCCAGCAGTCCCGTAACCCCATACGCTGAAGCTTTCTTT.

The CDR3 bases are TGTGCCAGCAGCCTAAGGGTCACAACTAGCGGGAGGGCAAATGAGCAGTTCTTC. Translation gives CASSLRVTTSGRANEQFF. The chain links TRBV7-3 to TRBJ2-1; TRBD2 agrees at 13 bases. Germline V gene sequence: CDR1 SGHTA, CDR2 FQGTGA. Unmatched junction bases numbered 14, after V lost 5 bases and J lost 7 bases. This CDR3 contains 18 residues.

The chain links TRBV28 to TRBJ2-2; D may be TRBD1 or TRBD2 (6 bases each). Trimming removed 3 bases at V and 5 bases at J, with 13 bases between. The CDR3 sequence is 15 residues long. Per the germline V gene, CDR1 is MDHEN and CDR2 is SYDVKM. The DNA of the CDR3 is TGTGCCAGCAGTTTTAGGAGGGGGAGAACCGGGGAGCTGTTTTTT. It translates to CASSFRRGRTGELFF. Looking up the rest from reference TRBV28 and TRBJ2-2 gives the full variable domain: DVKVTQSSRYLVKRTGEKVFLECVQDMDHENMFWYRQDPGLGLRLIYFSYDVKMKEKGDIPEGYSVSREKKERFSLILESASTNQTSMYLCASSFRRGRTGELFFGEGSRLTVL.

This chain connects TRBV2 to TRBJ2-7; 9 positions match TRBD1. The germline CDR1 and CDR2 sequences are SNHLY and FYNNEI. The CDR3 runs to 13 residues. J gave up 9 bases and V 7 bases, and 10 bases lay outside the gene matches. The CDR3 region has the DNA TGTGCCAGCACTGGGGACAGGGAAAATCCGCAGTACTTC. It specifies CASTGDRENPQYF.

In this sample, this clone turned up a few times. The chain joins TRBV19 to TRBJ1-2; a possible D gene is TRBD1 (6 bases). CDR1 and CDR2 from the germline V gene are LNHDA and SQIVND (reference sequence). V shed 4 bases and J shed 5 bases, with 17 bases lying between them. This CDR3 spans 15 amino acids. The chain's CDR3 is CASSTARGAQYGYTF. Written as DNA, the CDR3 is TGTGCCAGTAGTACCGCACGGGGGGCTCAATATGGCTACACCTTC.